The entry below describes one T cell receptor beta chain. These data belong to a study of blood T cell repertoires in COVID-19. In the study overall: COVID-19 samples from acute and convalescent phases originated in the United States, Italy and Spain. PBMCs, B-cell-depleted T cells, or T cells provided the cDNA or gDNA that made up the material.

Patients in Seattle were enrolled during active infection, then followed longitudinally. In the authors' workflow: Nucleated cell number was recorded as an estimate derived from reference gene primer amplification. Assay used: immunoSEQ multiplex PCR; TCRdb lists only in-frame clones, some missing. V, J and clone size reflect that table, while D and trimming were determined from the DNA. The table includes roughly 170,000 clones, approximately 87% detected once. The source of this sequence is a woman in her 70s with COVID-19, enrolled during active disease. The sequencing sample was made of peripheral blood.

CDR3 sequence: CASSQDPASGPNNEQFF. CDR3 nucleotides: TGTGCCAGCAGCCAAGATCCGGCTAGCGGACCAAACAATGAGCAGTTCTTC. J is TRBJ2-1 and V is TRBV14; 7 nucleotides align to TRBD2. Germline CDR1 SGHDN, CDR2 FVKESK. The CDR3 contains 17 residues. Trimming took 0 bases from V and 5 from J; bases not matched to a gene: 10. The full variable domain, its missing parts supplied by reference TRBV14 and TRBJ2-1, is EAGVTQFPSHSVIEKGQTVTLRCDPISGHDNLYWYRRVMGKEIKFLLHFVKESKQDESGMPNNRFLAERTGGTYSTLKVQPAELEDSGVYFCASSQDPASGPNNEQFFGPGTRLTVL.